This T cell receptor beta chain originates from a study of radiation and T cells in renal cell carcinoma. Study-wide results and caveats: Pretreatment tumor biopsies were lacking, so baseline clonotypes are unknown.

Per germline, CDR1 MNHEY and CDR2 SMNVEV (reference sequence). V lost 3 bases to trimming and J lost 8 bases; unmatched junction nucleotides: 16. The CDR3 spans 19 residues. Time point specified: blood 4 weeks post-SBRT, at nephrectomy. The treatment here: 15 Gy SBRT to primary tumor, nephrectomy 4 weeks later. Nephrectomy followed 15 Gy stereotactic body radiation by 4 weeks. The tumor was a clear cell renal cell carcinoma. A single count supports this clone. No antigen is known for it. Using immunoSEQ multiplex PCR, the repertoire was profiled, and TCRdb retains in-frame clones only, with some absent. The repertoire consists of 90,000 to 100,000 clones, with roughly 82% occurring once and the leading ten covering approximately 7.2%.

The sequence was obtained from a man aged 55 to 70 with renal cell carcinoma. The material was blood, obtained from a patient whose treatment included radiotherapy and nephrectomy. The chain carries TRBV27 and TRBJ2-2, with 12 bases that match TRBD1. CDR3 bases: TGTGCCAGCAGTTTGGGGAGGGGATTCGGGACAGGGGGCGCGGGGGAGCTGTTTTTT. Its protein is CASSLGRGFGTGGAGELFF.